The 9 T cell receptor beta chains given below trace back to one sample, sequenced in a study of radiation and T cells in renal cell carcinoma. As to time point: blood 4 weeks post-SBRT, at nephrectomy. Treatment indicated: 15 Gy SBRT to primary tumor, nephrectomy 4 weeks later. The table came from immunoSEQ multiplex PCR; TCRdb's copy has only in-frame clones and leaves some out. Here the sample spans just under 150,000 clones, 75% to 90% being singletons. This specimen was blood, taken from a patient whose treatment included radiotherapy and nephrectomy. These TCRs come from a woman aged 50 to 60 with renal cell carcinoma.

This clone was picked up one time. This sequence joins TRBV7-2 and TRBJ2-3; the D gene is possibly TRBD1 (5 bases). There are 15 residues in the CDR3. V lost 5 bases and J 0 bases, leaving 12 bases between the germline ends. Germline V CDR1 and CDR2: SGHTA, FQGNSA. The CDR3 sequence: CASSPQGGSTDTQYF. The CDR3 nucleotides are TGTGCCAGCAGCCCCCAGGGCGGTAGCACAGATACGCAGTATTTT.

V and J are TRBV20-1 and TRBJ1-1, with D uncertain. Germline V CDR1 and CDR2: DFQATT, SNEGSKA (reference sequence). There are 10 residues in the CDR3. V was trimmed by 2 bases and J by 11 bases, leaving 9 bases between them. CDR3 sequence (DNA): TGCAGTGCTAGACAGACGCTGGCTTTCTTT. Translated, it gives CSARQTLAFF.

This clone has just one count. The rearrangement links TRBV18 to TRBJ1-5, with TRBD1 identical over 9 bases. The CDR3 extends over 14 amino acids. V shed 2 bases, J shed 7 bases, and the junction held 3 bases outside the gene matches. Germline CDR1 KGHSH, CDR2 LQKENI. CDR3 in amino acids: CASSPGTGHQPQHF. CDR3 DNA: TGTGCCAGCTCACCAGGGACAGGGCACCAGCCCCAGCATTTT.

This clone was counted once. The rearrangement uses TRBV6-5 and TRBJ1-1; the match to TRBD1 covers 8 bases. V lost 8 bases and J lost 5; bases outside the gene matches: 10. Germline CDR1 reads MNHEY; CDR2 reads SVGAGI. The CDR3 spans 14 residues. The CDR3 region is CASGESRGRTEAFF. The CDR3 DNA reads as TGTGCCAGCGGAGAGAGCAGGGGGCGGACTGAAGCTTTCTTT.

This clone was observed a handful of times. The V gene is TRBV7-9, the J gene TRBJ2-2; perhaps TRBD1 as D (6 bases). This CDR3 spans 15 amino acids. The germline V gene has CDR1 SEHNR and CDR2 FQNEAQ (reference sequence). The V and J ends lost 2 bases and 3 bases respectively, with 10 bases between them. CDR3 sequence reads: CASSLWGPDTGELFF. The DNA of the CDR3 is TGTGCCAGCAGCTTATGGGGGCCGGACACCGGGGAGCTGTTTTTT.

This clone was detected a few times. The chain is built from TRBV9 and TRBJ1-2; TRBD1 is a possible D gene (6 bases). Germline-derived CDR1 and CDR2 are SGDLS and YYNGEE. V was shortened by 4 bases and J by 3 bases, with 13 bases between the two germline ends. CDR3 length equals 14 residues. The CDR3 bases are TGTGCCAGCAGCACCACAGGGTTTCACTATGGCTACACCTTC. Translating it yields CASSTTGFHYGYTF.

The CDR3 sequence is CASSPPPAGDSYEQYF. CDR3 in DNA: TGTGCCAGCAGCCCACCTCCAGCGGGAGACTCCTACGAGCAGTACTTC. This chain joins TRBV5-4 and TRBJ2-7; 8 bases are shared with TRBD2. This CDR3 region has 16 residues. The ends lost 4 bases at V and 0 bases at J; junction bases unmatched: 9. CDR1 SGHNT and CDR2 YYREEE come from the germline V gene (reference sequence).

The chain combines TRBV5-5 with TRBJ1-1; no reliable D call. The CDR3 is 12 amino acids. Trimming pared 4 bases from V and 3 bases from J, leaving 7 bases between. The V gene's germline CDR1 is SGHKS and CDR2 YYEKEE (reference sequence). The CDR3 reads CASSTLDTEAFF. The CDR3, as DNA: TGTGCCAGCAGCACTCTTGACACTGAAGCTTTCTTT.

The chain uses TRBV2 and TRBJ2-7; D is possibly TRBD1 (7 bases). CDR1 and CDR2 (germline): SNHLY, FYNNEI. The CDR3 contains 15 residues. Trimming removed 8 bases at V and 2 bases at J, with 19 bases between. The CDR3 DNA reads as TGTGCCAGCTCCCAGGGGGGTGGGGAAACCTACGAGCAGTACTTC. Amino acid sequence: CASSQGGGETYEQYF.